The clone carrying this T cell receptor beta chain was recorded many times. Using RNA transcripts as the source, TCR beta CDR3 regions were amplified. RT-PCR in the first round (using the HTBI primer set) targeted the TCR CDR3. TCRdb re-called the multiplex PCR reads with MiXCR, one entry per CDR3 protein. The repertoire holds approximately 430,000 distinct CDR3 sequences, with around 16% as singletons. The data belong to a study of T cells in Graves' hyperthyroidism and ophthalmopathy. When ophthalmopathy did not progress within 18 months, Graves' hyperthyroidism was considered stable. PBMCs were sourced from less than 13 ml fresh peripheral blood. This clonotype was obtained from a woman aged 18-30 years with Graves' hyperthyroidism. Sequencing was done on a sample of blood.

The CDR3 loop reads CASRTGAISEKLFF. The CDR3 DNA reads TGTGCCAGCAGGACAGGGGCAATTAGTGAAAAACTGTTTTTT. This chain joins TRBV12-3 or TRBV12-4 and TRBJ1-4, with 8 bases lining up with TRBD1. The CDR3 is 14 amino acids. Trimming cost V 6 bases and J 7 bases; bases outside gene matches: 7.